This TCR beta chain stems from a study of CD8+CD57+ T cells in acquired aplastic anemia. Across the whole study: Mean DNA quantity obtained from sorted CD4+ and CD8+ cells was around 2.9 ug.

Findings and limits, study-wide: Both patients and controls carried the same twenty-nine CD8+ CDR3 sequences. Patients and healthy controls showed no significant CD8+ Simpson's diversity difference.

The template used for profiling TCR beta VDJ and CDR3 was genomic DNA. One entry per CDR3 protein, called by TCRdb with MiXCR from the reads. Among around 400,000 distinct CDR3 sequences listed, about two thirds were seen once. This CDR3 has 14 amino acids. The V end was cut by 2 bases, the J end by 9 bases, with 18 bases between. The germline gives CDR1 SGDLS, CDR2 YYNGEE. Concerning this clonotype itself: Its antigen is not identified.

Sequencing was done on a sample of sorted CD4+, CD8+, or CD8+CD57+ T cells (not recorded which) from PBMCs. The sequence came from a human donor in good health, serving as a control. This chain joins TRBV9 and TRBJ2-7; no clear D gene. In DNA form, the CDR3 reads TGTGCCAGCAGCGTTCGGCCGGGCTCCAACGGGCAGTACTTC. Its protein is CASSVRPGSNGQYF.